The 18 T cell receptor beta chains below were found in one sample sequenced in a study of blood T cell repertoires in COVID-19. The method was immunoSEQ multiplex PCR; TCRdb's version includes in-frame clones alone and lacks a portion of them. The sample comprises 230,000 or so clones, around 89% of which are singletons, and about 2% rests with the top ten. Sequencing was carried out using peripheral blood. The receptors come from a woman between 55 and 75 years old with COVID-19, enrolled during active disease.

This clone was recorded a few times. The V and J genes are TRBV10-3 and TRBJ2-1; D not certain. Germline V gives CDR1 ENHRY, CDR2 SYGVKD. Trimming removed 3 bases at V and 3 bases at J, with 15 bases between. This CDR3 has 16 residues. CDR3 DNA sequence: TGTGCCATCAGTGATAGGTTAGGCCAGGACTACAATGAGCAGTTCTTC. Its translation is CAISDRLGQDYNEQFF.

The rearrangement joins TRBV2 to TRBJ1-6, with unresolved D. Germline values: CDR1 SNHLY, CDR2 FYNNEI. The V and J ends lost 6 bases and 7 bases respectively, with 19 bases between them. The CDR3 totals 16 residues. The chain's CDR3 is CASSGPGRSRNSPLHF. In DNA, the CDR3 is TGTGCCAGCAGCGGACCGGGGAGGTCTCGGAATTCACCCCTCCACTTT. The whole variable domain, filled in from reference TRBV2 and TRBJ1-6, reads EPEVTQTPSHQVTQMGQEVILRCVPISNHLYFYWYRQILGQKVEFLVSFYNNEISEKSEIFDDQFSVERPDGSNFTLKIRSTKLEDSAMYFCASSGPGRSRNSPLHFGNGTRLTVT.

This chain uses TRBV6-6 with TRBJ1-5; 9 bases fit TRBD1. J gave up 6 bases and V 6 bases, and 9 bases lay outside the gene matches. The CDR3 covers 15 residues. Germline CDR1 MNHNY, CDR2 SVGAGI (reference sequence). For the CDR3, the DNA is TGTGCCAGCAGGCAAACCGGGACAGGGTTTCAGCCCCAGCATTTT. It is translated as CASRQTGTGFQPQHF.

V and J are TRBV29-1 and TRBJ2-5, with 11 bases matching TRBD1. Looked up from germline, CDR1 is SQVTM and CDR2 is ANQGSEA. This CDR3 has 18 residues. V shed 1 base and J 4 bases; nucleotides not matched to a gene: 14. CDR3 nucleotide sequence: TGCAGCGTTGAAGGCCAAATAACGGGGACAGGGGGTTCAGAGACCCAGTACTTC. It yields the protein CSVEGQITGTGGSETQYF.

J is TRBJ2-1 and V is TRBV7-2; D is perhaps TRBD2 (6 bases). Trimming shortened V by 5 bases and J by 0 bases, and 11 bases separated the two germline ends. CDR1 and CDR2 from the germline V gene are SGHTA and FQGNSA. The CDR3 totals 15 residues. The CDR3: CASSRGYRSYNEQFF. The DNA of the CDR3 is TGTGCCAGCAGCCGGGGGTACCGCTCCTACAATGAGCAGTTCTTC.

The gene calls are TRBV7-3 and TRBJ2-1, with 14 bases aligning to TRBD2. In germline, CDR1 is SGHTA, CDR2 FQGTGA. The V gene end was trimmed by 5 bases and the J gene end by 0 bases; junction bases not matched to a gene: 9. This CDR3 comprises 19 residues. DNA for the CDR3: TGTGCCAGCAGCGCTGCCGGGACTAGCGGGGGTAGCTCCTACAATGAGCAGTTCTTC. Protein: CASSAAGTSGGSSYNEQFF.

The chain has TRBV4-1 and TRBJ1-4; 8 bases map to TRBD1. This CDR3 spans 15 amino acids. Losses at the gene ends were 0 bases for V and 3 bases for J; bases not matched to a gene: 0. The germline CDR1 and CDR2 sequences are MGHRA and YSYEKL. The CDR3 protein is CASSQEGQANEKLFF. DNA of the CDR3: TGCGCCAGCAGCCAAGAGGGACAGGCTAATGAAAAACTGTTTTTT.

The chain combines TRBV6-1 with TRBJ1-4; 7 bases fit TRBD1. The CDR3 runs 13 residues. V lost 2 bases, J lost 8 bases, and 2 bases stayed unmatched. CDR1 and CDR2 (germline): MNHNS, SASEGT. The CDR3 DNA sequence: TGTGCCAGCAGTGAAACAGGGGAGGAAAAACTGTTTTTT. Translation gives CASSETGEEKLFF.

CDR3 amino acids: CASSEGQGNQPQHF. CDR3 bases: TGTGCCAGCAGCGAAGGACAGGGCAATCAGCCCCAGCATTTT. This chain links TRBV9 with TRBJ1-5, with 7 positions matching TRBD1. The germline V gene has CDR1 SGDLS and CDR2 YYNGEE. The length of the CDR3 is 14 residues. V trimming: 3 bases; J trimming: 2 bases; junction bases outside the gene matches: 2.

Only one count was recorded for this clone. The gene calls are TRBV10-2 and TRBJ1-2; maybe TRBD1 (5 bases). Germline V lookup: CDR1 WSHSY, CDR2 SAAADI. Trimming shortened V by 6 bases and J by 2 bases, and 7 bases separated the two germline ends. This CDR3 spans 12 amino acids. DNA for the CDR3: TGCGCCAGCAGAACAGGAAACTATGGCTACACCTTC. As protein: CASRTGNYGYTF.

J is TRBJ1-1 and V is TRBV3-1 (or the pseudogene TRBV3-2); D may be TRBD1 (5 bases). V lost 4 bases to trimming and J lost 3 bases, with 12 bases between them. The CDR3 totals 14 residues. Germline V gene lookup returns CDR1 LGHDT and CDR2 YNNKEL (reference sequence). The CDR3 bases are TGTGCCAGCAGCCCTCAGGGATGGGACACTGAAGCTTTCTTT. Translation gives CASSPQGWDTEAFF.

The rearrangement links TRBV6-2 or TRBV6-3 to TRBJ2-1; no reliable D call. The V end lost 2 bases, the J end lost 6 bases, and 5 bases lay between the germline ends. CDR1 is MNHEY and CDR2 is SVGEGT in the germline V gene. This CDR3 spans 12 amino acids. This chain's CDR3 is CASSYISNEQFF. In nucleotides, the CDR3 is TGTGCCAGCAGTTACATTAGCAATGAGCAGTTCTTC.

The chain joins TRBV19 to TRBJ1-2, with D perhaps matching TRBD1 (6 bases). With 3 bases removed from V and 7 bases from J, the gap between germline ends came to 18 bases. The germline CDR1 and CDR2 sequences are LNHDA and SQIVND (reference sequence). The CDR3 spans 15 residues. CDR3 in amino acids: CASSIEGETYGGYTF. For the CDR3, the DNA is TGTGCCAGTAGTATTGAGGGGGAGACCTATGGTGGCTACACCTTC.

This sequence joins TRBV6-2 or TRBV6-3 and TRBJ1-1; unclear D gene. There are 12 residues in the CDR3. V was cut by 4 bases and J by 0 bases, with 3 bases left in between. The germline gives CDR1 MNHEY, CDR2 SVGEGT. DNA for the CDR3: TGTGCCAGCAGTTCCATGAACACTGAAGCTTTCTTT. Protein sequence: CASSSMNTEAFF.

The rearrangement links TRBV18 to TRBJ2-6, with 7 bases that match TRBD1. The V gene's germline CDR1 is KGHSH and CDR2 LQKENI. This CDR3 region has 19 residues. Unmatched junction bases numbered 8, after V lost 0 bases and J lost 0 bases. The CDR3 region is CASSPPGRGKFSGANVLTF. The CDR3 nucleotides are TGTGCCAGCTCACCACCCGGCAGGGGGAAATTCTCTGGGGCCAACGTCCTGACTTTC.

In its sample, this clone was seen once. The chain is built from TRBV29-1 and TRBJ2-1, with 10 positions matching TRBD2. With V trimmed by 8 bases and J by 9 bases, 10 bases remained unmatched. The CDR3 contains 13 residues. Per germline, CDR1 SQVTM and CDR2 ANQGSEA. DNA of the CDR3: TGCAGCACCCCCGGGACTAGCGAACGTGAGCAGTTCTTC. Protein product: CSTPGTSEREQFF.

In this sample, this clone turned up once. The V call is TRBV7-2, the J call TRBJ2-7; 14 nucleotides agree with TRBD2. This CDR3 is 15 amino acids long. Germline V gene data show CDR1 as SGHTA and CDR2 as FQGNSA. V shed 5 bases, J shed 1 base, and the junction held 1 base outside the gene matches. The CDR3 bases are TGTGCCAGCAGCGGGACTAGCGGGGGTTCCTACGAGCAGTACTTC. Amino acids: CASSGTSGGSYEQYF.

This chain joins TRBV19 and TRBJ1-5; 8 nucleotides agree with TRBD1. The J segment lost 7 bases and the V segment lost 3 bases, leaving 11 bases of the junction unmatched. Per germline, CDR1 LNHDA and CDR2 SQIVND (reference sequence). The CDR3 length is 16 residues. CDR3 nucleotides: TGTGCCAGTAGTATTGGATCCAGGGGGCTTCGACAGCCCCAGCATTTT. This translates into CASSIGSRGLRQPQHF.